Below are 3 T cell receptor beta chains sequenced from a single sample in a study of radiation and T cells in renal cell carcinoma. The protocol was immunoSEQ multiplex PCR, while the TCRdb copy is restricted to in-frame clones and leaves out a portion. The sample has about 59,000 clones, 60% to 85% seen once; the top ten hold 7.3%. Sample time point: baseline pretreatment blood. Treatment reported: 15 Gy SBRT to primary tumor, nephrectomy 4 weeks later. The sample was blood, taken from a patient whose treatment included radiotherapy and nephrectomy. These receptor sequences come from a man aged 55 to 70 with renal cell carcinoma.

J is TRBJ1-2 and V is TRBV29-1; maybe TRBD1 (5 bases). The CDR3 has 13 residues. The germline gives CDR1 SQVTM, CDR2 ANQGSEA. Deletions cut 6 bases from V and 9 bases from J, with 20 bases between. CDR3 amino acids: CSVSRGPALSYTF. CDR3 in DNA: TGCAGCGTCTCGAGGGGCCCCGCTTTAAGCTACACCTTC.

This clone was recorded a few times. V usage is TRBV7-2 and J usage is TRBJ1-1, with D perhaps matching TRBD1 (5 bases). This CDR3 is built from 15 residues. The V and J ends lost 7 bases and 2 bases respectively, with 17 bases between them. In germline, CDR1 is SGHTA, CDR2 FQGNSA. CDR3 loop: CASTDIGALNTEAFF. The CDR3 DNA is TGTGCCAGCACGGACATCGGGGCTCTAAACACTGAAGCTTTCTTT.

This clone was observed a few times. V usage is TRBV6-5 and J usage is TRBJ1-2; D is undetermined. Between the trimmed V and J ends, which lost 10 bases and 1 base, there was a span of 13 bases. Germline CDR1 reads MNHEY; CDR2 reads SVGAGI. The CDR3 sequence is 13 residues long. The CDR3 here is CATSATDNYGYTF. The CDR3 DNA sequence: TGTGCCACTTCCGCGACGGATAACTATGGCTACACCTTC.